A selection of T cell receptor beta chains follows, all from one sample in a study of CD8 T cells in Susac syndrome. TCRdb reprocessed the immunoSEQ multiplex PCR reads via MiXCR and lists one record per CDR3 protein. The sample has approximately 210,000 distinct CDR3 sequences; 94% are singletons. Sequenced: CD4+ T cells from PBMCs. The receptors stem from a human donor with Susac syndrome. Each CDR3 is given with its conserved first and last residue. A D gene is named only where the DNA matches it firmly. Size values are once, few and many counts, or a class for expanded clones, and some rows have none.

v_gene,j_gene,d_gene,abundance,CDR3aa,CDR3nt
TRBV20-1,TRBJ2-1,TRBD2,.,CSARWTSGGVNEQFF,TGCAGTGCTCGTTGGACTAGCGGGGGGGTCAATGAGCAGTTCTTC
TRBV4-2,TRBJ1-1,.,.,CASSRETNTEAFF,TGTGCCAGCAGTCGTGAAACGAACACTGAAGCTTTCTTT
TRBV5-1,TRBJ2-5,.,.,CASSLQSGTQETQYF,TGCGCCAGCAGCCTTCAGTCGGGGACACAAGAGACCCAGTACTTC
TRBV20-1,TRBJ2-1,.,.,CSARGGINSYNEQFF,TGCAGTGCTAGAGGGGGGATTAACTCCTACAATGAGCAGTTCTTC
TRBV5-1,TRBJ1-1,.,.,CASSLRIDSEAFF,TGCGCCAGCAGCTTGAGGATCGACAGTGAAGCTTTCTTT
TRBV11-2,TRBJ2-2,TRBD2,.,CASSSKAGLADVNTGELFF,TGTGCCAGCAGCTCTAAAGCCGGACTAGCGGATGTTAACACCGGGGAGCTGTTTTTT
TRBV19,TRBJ2-4,.,.,CASSIREPEAKNIQYF,TGTGCCAGTAGTATCCGGGAGCCAGAAGCCAAAAACATTCAGTACTTC
TRBV20-1,TRBJ2-7,.,.,CSARDIQTYEQYF,TGCAGTGCTAGAGATATACAGACCTACGAGCAGTACTTC
TRBV5-4,TRBJ1-1,.,.,CASSLEQADTEAFF,TGTGCCAGCAGCTTGGAACAGGCGGACACTGAAGCTTTCTTT
TRBV10-3,TRBJ1-2,TRBD1,.,CAITWDSAEANYGYTF,TGTGCCATCACCTGGGACAGCGCCGAAGCTAACTATGGCTACACCTTC
TRBV7-2,TRBJ1-4,.,.,CASSGQGGATNEKLFF,TGTGCCAGCAGCGGCCAAGGGGGTGCAACTAATGAAAAACTGTTTTTT
TRBV30,TRBJ1-6,.,.,CAWKRGRVDNSPLHF,TGTGCCTGGAAGCGGGGACGGGTTGATAATTCACCCCTCCACTTT
TRBV6-2/TRBV6-3,TRBJ1-1,.,.,CASSPPSAGNTEAFF,TGTGCCAGCAGCCCCCCTTCGGCAGGGAACACTGAAGCTTTCTTT
TRBV20-1,TRBJ2-1,.,once,CSAREGTLLYNEQFF,TGCAGTGCTAGAGAGGGGACCTTACTGTACAATGAGCAGTTCTTC
TRBV20-1,TRBJ1-5,.,.,CSARAGHSNQPQHF,TGCAGTGCTAGGGCAGGTCATAGCAATCAGCCCCAGCATTTT
TRBV20-1,TRBJ1-2,.,.,CSAEPRSGTQKGYTF,TGCAGTGCCGAACCACGATCCGGGACCCAAAAAGGCTACACCTTC
TRBV29-1,TRBJ1-3,.,.,CSAAVPSSGNTIYF,TGCAGCGCCGCGGTCCCGAGCTCTGGAAACACCATATATTTT
TRBV10-3,TRBJ2-7,.,.,CAISGIYEQYF,TGTGCCATCAGTGGAATCTACGAGCAGTACTTC
TRBV11-1,TRBJ2-5,.,.,CASSRGDQETQYF,TGTGCCAGCAGCCGAGGAGACCAAGAGACCCAGTACTTC
TRBV7-8,TRBJ2-7,.,.,CASSLRSYEQYF,TGTGCCAGCAGCTTACGGAGCTACGAGCAGTACTTC
TRBV20-1,TRBJ1-5,TRBD1,.,CSAVHRGRSNQPQHF,TGCAGTGCTGTTCACAGGGGGCGAAGCAATCAGCCCCAGCATTTT
TRBV30,TRBJ2-2,.,.,CAWSGLSGELFF,TGTGCCTGGAGTGGACTGTCTGGGGAGCTGTTTTTT
TRBV7-9,TRBJ1-2,.,.,CASSFAAWGYTF,TGTGCCAGCAGCTTCGCCGCCTGGGGCTACACCTTC
TRBV12-3/TRBV12-4,TRBJ2-1,TRBD1,.,CASSSTGGPYNEQFF,TGTGCCAGCAGTTCGACAGGGGGCCCCTACAATGAGCAGTTCTTC
TRBV20-1,TRBJ1-2,TRBD1,.,CSAVPGTGGDGYTF,TGCAGTGCCGTACCCGGGACAGGGGGCGATGGCTACACCTTC
TRBV18,TRBJ2-3,TRBD1,.,CASSRSTGQGRTDTQYF,TGTGCCAGCTCGCGTTCTACCGGACAGGGGAGGACAGATACGCAGTATTTT
TRBV7-9,TRBJ2-7,.,.,CASRLGEASYEQYF,TGTGCCAGCAGACTTGGGGAGGCCTCCTACGAGCAGTACTTC
TRBV30,TRBJ2-5,.,.,CAWSPKGIQETQYF,TGTGCCTGGAGTCCTAAGGGCATACAAGAGACCCAGTACTTC
TRBV12-3/TRBV12-4,TRBJ1-2,.,.,CASRLDYGYTF,TGTGCCAGCAGACTCGACTATGGCTACACCTTC
TRBV28,TRBJ2-2,.,.,CASSLYSAGELFF,TGTGCCAGCAGTTTATACAGTGCCGGGGAGCTGTTTTTT
TRBV20-1,TRBJ1-2,.,.,CSARIPGPGGYTF,TGCAGTGCTAGAATTCCGGGCCCCGGGGGCTACACCTTC
TRBV12-3/TRBV12-4,TRBJ1-5,.,.,CASSIVVQPQHF,TGTGCCAGCAGTATAGTGGTTCAGCCCCAGCATTTT
TRBV24-1,TRBJ1-4,TRBD1,.,CATSDPGQGGEKLFF,TGTGCCACCAGTGATCCTGGACAGGGCGGTGAAAAACTGTTTTTT
TRBV18,TRBJ1-1,.,once,CASSPEGGMNTEAFF,TGTGCCAGCTCACCCGAGGGGGGAATGAACACTGAAGCTTTCTTT
TRBV30,TRBJ2-2,TRBD1,few,CAWRPTGQPGELFF,TGTGCCTGGAGGCCGACAGGGCAGCCCGGTGAGCTGTTTTTT
TRBV5-4,TRBJ1-1,TRBD1,once,CASSSDRVNTEAFF,TGTGCCAGCAGCTCGGACAGGGTGAACACTGAAGCTTTCTTT
TRBV20-1,TRBJ2-5,TRBD1,.,CSEQGSQETQYF,TGCAGTGAACAGGGGTCACAAGAGACCCAGTACTTC
TRBV29-1,TRBJ1-4,TRBD1,once,CSASGRGGAGEKLFF,TGCAGCGCCTCGGGACGAGGGGGCGCGGGTGAAAAACTGTTTTTT
TRBV30,TRBJ1-2,.,.,CAWSLVAAYTF,TGTGCCTGGAGTTTGGTGGCAGCTTACACCTTC
TRBV12-3/TRBV12-4,TRBJ1-6,.,.,CASSLTGALPLHF,TGTGCCAGCAGTTTAACAGGAGCACTACCCCTCCACTTT
TRBV18,TRBJ2-7,.,.,CASSPLATGPYEQYF,TGTGCCAGCTCACCACTAGCGACAGGACCCTACGAGCAGTACTTC
TRBV27,TRBJ1-1,.,.,CASSTEGGTEAFF,TGTGCCAGCAGCACTGAAGGGGGAACTGAAGCTTTCTTT
TRBV29-1,TRBJ2-5,TRBD2,few,CAARGGEETQYF,TGCGCGGCGCGGGGGGGCGAGGAGACCCAGTACTTC
TRBV5-6,TRBJ2-2,.,.,CASSAPRRSDTGELFF,TGTGCCAGCAGCGCCCCCCGCAGGTCGGACACCGGGGAGCTGTTTTTT
TRBV9,TRBJ2-7,TRBD2,.,CASSLGLAGGEQYF,TGTGCCAGCAGCCTTGGACTAGCGGGGGGTGAGCAGTACTTC
TRBV2,TRBJ2-3,.,.,CASSEADQSGKGTDTQYF,TGTGCCAGCAGTGAAGCGGACCAATCAGGGAAGGGGACAGATACGCAGTATTTT
TRBV5-6,TRBJ2-7,.,.,CASSLSTVIIPYEQYF,TGTGCCAGCAGCTTATCGACAGTCATTATACCCTACGAGCAGTACTTC
TRBV12-3/TRBV12-4,TRBJ2-2,.,.,CAGGPTPPGELFF,TGTGCCGGGGGACCGACACCTCCCGGGGAGCTGTTTTTT
TRBV20-1,TRBJ2-3,TRBD2,once,CSASGASGANTDTQYF,TGCAGTGCTAGCGGGGCTAGCGGGGCCAACACAGATACGCAGTATTTT